The 21 T cell receptor beta chains below come from one sample, sequenced in a study of cytomegalovirus exposure and HLA in healthy donors. The study ran its PCR with 60 Vbeta and 13 Jbeta primers. TCRdb keeps only in-frame clones here, not all; method: immunoSEQ multiplex PCR. The sample comprises tens of thousands of clones, roughly 80% of which are singletons, and 20% to 25% rests with the top ten. The source material was PBMCs. These receptors came from a woman aged 45-59 years in good health and CMV-seropositive.

This clone was picked up a small number of times. The chain is built from TRBV5-6 and TRBJ2-1; 9 nucleotides align to TRBD2. Germline CDR1 SGHDT, CDR2 YYEEEE. After removal of 3 bases from V and 9 bases from J, the junction contained 10 bases not matched to a gene. CDR3 length equals 15 residues. CDR3 nucleotides: TGTGCCAGCAGCTGGGCCGGGACTAGCAAAGGTGAGCAGTTCTTC. Protein product: CASSWAGTSKGEQFF.

The rearrangement uses TRBV19 and TRBJ2-1; maybe TRBD2 (5 bases). Germline V lookup: CDR1 LNHDA, CDR2 SQIVND (reference sequence). Trimming took 3 bases from V and 7 from J, leaving 16 bases between them. This CDR3 region has 15 residues. The CDR3 reads CASSIRLTTSNEQFF. The CDR3 bases are TGTGCCAGTAGTATCAGACTAACCACCTCTAATGAGCAGTTCTTC.

This chain links TRBV6-5 with TRBJ2-7; the D gene is possibly TRBD2 (6 bases). Per the germline V gene, CDR1 is MNHEY and CDR2 is SVGAGI. Deletions cut 4 bases from V and 0 bases from J, with 13 bases between. There are 15 residues in the CDR3. This chain's CDR3 is CASSSLRGFSYEQYF. CDR3 bases: TGTGCCAGCAGTTCCCTGCGGGGTTTCTCCTACGAGCAGTACTTC.

The CDR3 here is CASSSDPGTAYGYTF. The CDR3 nucleotides are TGCGCCAGCAGCTCGGACCCCGGGACAGCCTATGGCTACACCTTC. The V gene is TRBV5-1, the J gene TRBJ1-2, with 7 bases identical to TRBD1. Germline loops: CDR1 SGHRS, CDR2 YFSETQ. V was pared by 3 bases and J by 4 bases, with 9 bases of the junction left unmatched. There are 15 residues in the CDR3.

The chain employs TRBV19 and TRBJ2-1; a weak D match, TRBD1 (6 bases). CDR3 length equals 12 residues. V gave up 6 bases and J gave up 10 bases, with 13 bases separating them. CDR1 and CDR2 from the germline V gene are LNHDA and SQIVND (reference sequence). In DNA, the CDR3 is TGTGCCAGTAGCCCCGCCGGGACAGAGCAGTTCTTC. As protein: CASSPAGTEQFF.

V and J are TRBV7-8 and TRBJ2-7; 9 bases match TRBD1. Germline V lookup: CDR1 SGHVS, CDR2 FQNEAQ. This CDR3 is 15 amino acids long. The junction had 6 bases not matched to a gene; V was cut back by 1 base and J by 5 bases. This CDR3 reads CASSLGWTGANEQYF. The CDR3 nucleotides are TGTGCCAGCAGCTTAGGCTGGACAGGGGCGAACGAGCAGTACTTC. Variable domain in full (rest from reference TRBV7-8 and TRBJ2-7): GAGVSQSPRYKVAKRGQDVALRCDPISGHVSLFWYQQALGQGPEFLTYFQNEAQLDKSGLPSDRFFAERPEGSVSTLKIQRTQQEDSAVYLCASSLGWTGANEQYFGPGTRLTVT.

Only a few counts were recorded for this clone. The V gene is TRBV19, the J gene TRBJ1-3, with 7 bases that match TRBD1. Germline V gene lookup returns CDR1 LNHDA and CDR2 SQIVND (reference sequence). CDR3 length equals 14 residues. V lost 4 bases, J lost 4 bases, and 4 bases stayed unmatched. The CDR3 loop is CASSTDRRGNTIYF. The CDR3 nucleotides are TGTGCCAGTAGTACGGACAGGAGGGGAAACACCATATATTTT. The full variable domain, completed using reference TRBV19 and TRBJ1-3, is DGGITQSPKYLFRKEGQNVTLSCEQNLNHDAMYWYRQDPGQGLRLIYYSQIVNDFQKGDIAEGYSVSREKKESFPLTVTSAQKNPTAFYLCASSTDRRGNTIYFGEGSWLTVV.

This clone has just a few counts. The rearrangement links TRBV15 to TRBJ2-7, with 12 bases fitting TRBD1. CDR3 length: 15 amino acids. Per germline, CDR1 LNHNV and CDR2 YYDKDF (reference sequence). Losses at the gene ends were 4 bases for V and 7 bases for J; bases not matched to a gene: 8. The CDR3 region has the DNA TGTGCCACCAGCACTAGGCGGGACAGGGGGCAAGAGCAGTACGTC. It codes for CATSTRRDRGQEQYV.

The genes are TRBV4-2 and TRBJ1-2, with D possibly TRBD1 on 6 matching bases. Germline assignment: CDR1 LGHNA and CDR2 YNFKEQ. V was trimmed by 4 bases and J by 8 bases, leaving 14 bases between them. CDR3 size: 13 residues. The DNA of the CDR3 is TGTGCCAGCAGCCTCGGACAGCGGGAGGGCTACACCTTC. Translation gives CASSLGQREGYTF.

The rearrangement uses TRBV6-1 and TRBJ1-1, with D perhaps matching TRBD1 (5 bases). Trimming removed 4 bases at V and 3 bases at J, with 15 bases between. Germline values: CDR1 MNHNS, CDR2 SASEGT. The CDR3 extends over 15 amino acids. Here the CDR3 DNA reads TGTGCCAGCAGTGGACTGATAGGGGTAGACACTGAAGCTTTCTTT. This encodes CASSGLIGVDTEAFF.

The chain carries TRBV5-1 and TRBJ1-6, with TRBD1 as a possible D gene (6 bases). This CDR3 contains 14 residues. Germline CDR1 and CDR2: SGHRS and YFSETQ. Trimming removed 0 bases at V and 8 bases at J, with 9 bases between. The CDR3 nucleotides are TGCGCCAGCAGCTTGGGACAGGCTTATTCACCCCTCCACTTT. This translates into CASSLGQAYSPLHF.

The V and J genes are TRBV11-2 and TRBJ1-1; no reliable D call. The CDR3 is 14 residues long. Deletions cut 2 bases from V and 6 bases from J, with 13 bases between. Germline CDR1 SGHAT, CDR2 FQNNGV. The CDR3 DNA reads as TGTGCCAGCAGCTTAAGCGGCGGGATCCCTGAAGCTTTCTTT. As protein: CASSLSGGIPEAFF.

The chain carries TRBV27 and TRBJ2-3; D not resolved. V gave up 3 bases and J gave up 2 bases, with 6 bases separating them. CDR3 length equals 13 residues. Per the germline V gene, CDR1 is MNHEY and CDR2 is SMNVEV (reference sequence). For the CDR3, the DNA is TGTGCCAGCAGTTTCAGGCCCACAGATACGCAGTATTTT. As protein: CASSFRPTDTQYF.

This chain joins TRBV6-5 and TRBJ1-1; TRBD1 matches 8 bases. The germline V gene has CDR1 MNHEY and CDR2 SVGAGI. Trimming at V came to 7 bases and at J to 5 bases, leaving 6 bases not matched to a gene. This CDR3 has 13 amino acids. CDR3 region: CASTDREETEAFF. CDR3 in DNA: TGTGCCAGCACGGACAGGGAGGAAACTGAAGCTTTCTTT.

The rearrangement links TRBV5-1 to TRBJ1-1, with D unclear. Trimming took 6 bases from V and 2 from J, leaving 11 bases between them. The germline V gene has CDR1 SGHRS and CDR2 YFSETQ. CDR3 length: 13 amino acids. The CDR3 bases are TGCGCCAGCATGAGGGCGGGTAACACTGAAGCTTTCTTT. It codes for CASMRAGNTEAFF.

The rearrangement links TRBV11-2 to TRBJ1-2; possible D gene TRBD1, 6 bases. CDR3 size: 15 residues. Germline CDR1 reads SGHAT; CDR2 reads FQNNGV. V gave up 6 bases and J gave up 8 bases, with 22 bases separating them. DNA of the CDR3: TGTGCCAGCAGACTTACGCTACAGGGTACGGAAGGCTACACCTTC. Translating it yields CASRLTLQGTEGYTF. Together with reference TRBV11-2 and TRBJ1-2, the CDR3 gives the full variable domain: EAGVAQSPRYKIIEKRQSVAFWCNPISGHATLYWYQQILGQGPKLLIQFQNNGVVDDSQLPKDRFSAERLKGVDSTLKIQPAKLEDSAVYLCASRLTLQGTEGYTFGSGTRLTVV.

This clone was seen many times. This chain joins TRBV18 and TRBJ2-5, with D maybe TRBD1 (6 bases). The CDR3 extends over 15 amino acids. V shed 4 bases and J shed 5 bases, with 17 bases lying between them. Germline CDR1 and CDR2: KGHSH and LQKENI. CDR3 residues: CASSQGLSGDETQYF. The CDR3 DNA sequence: TGTGCCAGCTCACAGGGTCTGTCAGGGGACGAGACCCAGTACTTC.

The chain combines TRBV5-6 with TRBJ1-1; weak D call: TRBD1 (5 bases). Looked up from germline, CDR1 is SGHDT and CDR2 is YYEEEE. Trimming shortened V by 2 bases and J by 6 bases, and 8 bases separated the two germline ends. The CDR3 has 12 amino acids. The chain's CDR3 is CASSFGGAEAFF. In nucleotides, the CDR3 is TGTGCCAGCAGCTTCGGAGGGGCTGAAGCTTTCTTT.

This clone has more than one count but fewer than ten. The chain employs TRBV7-8 and TRBJ2-1, with 14 bases that match TRBD2. CDR3 length: 16 residues. Germline loops: CDR1 SGHVS, CDR2 FQNEAQ. The J segment lost 7 bases and the V segment lost 1 base, leaving 3 bases of the junction unmatched. CDR3 residues: CASSLGGTSGSNEQFF. The CDR3 DNA reads TGTGCCAGCAGCTTAGGGGGGACTAGCGGGAGTAATGAGCAGTTCTTC.

This clone was recorded once. The rearrangement joins TRBV30 to TRBJ1-1; 8 bases line up with TRBD1. This CDR3 spans 14 amino acids. Losses at the gene ends were 3 bases for V and 3 bases for J; bases not matched to a gene: 6. Germline V CDR1 and CDR2: GTSNPN, SVGIG (reference sequence). The CDR3 sequence is CAWRFRDRYTEAFF. The CDR3 nucleotides read TGTGCCTGGAGATTTAGGGACAGGTACACTGAAGCTTTCTTT.

This clone was seen a handful of times. This chain joins TRBV5-1 and TRBJ1-1; D call uncertain. Trimming shortened V by 0 bases and J by 6 bases, and 9 bases separated the two germline ends. Germline-derived CDR1 and CDR2 are SGHRS and YFSETQ. This CDR3 region has 13 residues. The CDR3 DNA is TGCGCCAGCAGCTTGGCCGGGGTCCCTGAAGCTTTCTTT. Its protein product is CASSLAGVPEAFF.